This passage covers 7 T cell receptor beta chains from one sample sequenced in a study of T cells in Graves' hyperthyroidism and ophthalmopathy. Amplification of TCR beta CDR3 regions was performed using RNA transcripts as template. The study used the HTBI primer set for a first-round RT-PCR of the TCR CDR3. One entry per CDR3 protein results from TCRdb running MiXCR on the multiplex PCR reads. The sample has roughly 570,000 distinct CDR3 sequences; 15% to 17% are singletons. The sample comprised blood. The receptor source for this set is a woman aged 25 to 39 with Graves' hyperthyroidism.

This clonotype has more than one count but fewer than ten. The chain links TRBV6-6 to TRBJ2-1; D might be TRBD1 (5 bases). V was shortened by 2 bases and J by 5 bases, with 13 bases between the two germline ends. This CDR3 comprises 15 residues. The V gene's germline CDR1 is MNHNY and CDR2 SVGAGI (reference sequence). CDR3 sequence reads: CASSYESGADNEQFF. CDR3 DNA: TGTGCCAGCAGTTACGAGAGTGGGGCGGACAATGAGCAGTTCTTC.

This clonotype was seen a single time. This sequence may be a read error, since a much larger clone differs from it by one base. The V call is TRBV6-1, the J call TRBJ1-6; 7 bases match TRBD1. Germline values: CDR1 MNHNS, CDR2 SASEGT. This CDR3 spans 15 amino acids. As DNA, the CDR3 is TGTGCCGGCAGAGATACCGGGACAGCTAATTCACCCCTCCACTTT. It is translated as CAGRDTGTANSPLHF.

This chain links TRBV20-1 with TRBJ1-4; possibly TRBD1 for D (5 bases). The CDR3 runs to 16 residues. Germline values: CDR1 DFQATT, CDR2 SNEGSKA (reference sequence). Trimming took off 1 base at V and 0 bases at J, with 12 bases between the two ends. CDR3 residues: CSARGAGSSTNEKLFF. The CDR3 DNA reads TGCAGTGCTAGAGGGGCAGGGTCTTCAACTAATGAAAAACTGTTTTTT.

The CDR3 here is CASSMGPGGNQPQHF. The CDR3 nucleotides read TGTGCCAGTAGTATGGGCCCAGGAGGCAATCAGCCCCAGCATTTT. The chain combines TRBV19 with TRBJ1-5; D unclear. CDR3 length equals 15 residues. The germline CDR1 and CDR2 sequences are LNHDA and SQIVND (reference sequence). The V and J ends lost 3 bases and 2 bases respectively, with 11 bases between them.

At least ten counts were recorded for this clonotype. The chain couples TRBV27 to TRBJ1-1; D is possibly TRBD1 (6 bases). Trimming removed 2 bases from V and 6 bases from J, with 16 bases in between. Looked up from germline, CDR1 is MNHEY and CDR2 is SMNVEV (reference sequence). This CDR3 spans 15 amino acids. CDR3 in amino acids: CASSLAQGLKAEAFF. CDR3 sequence (DNA): TGTGCCAGCAGTTTAGCACAGGGCTTGAAGGCTGAAGCTTTCTTT.

About this clonotype itself: A much more abundant neighbour one base away suggests this may be a read error. This sequence joins TRBV3-1 and TRBJ2-7; 10 bases align to TRBD2. This CDR3 is 17 amino acids long. CDR1 is LGHDT and CDR2 is YNNKEL in the germline V gene (reference sequence). V lost 0 bases and J lost 2; bases outside the gene matches: 7. The CDR3 bases are TGTGCCAGCAGCCAAGACTGGATTAGCGGGAGGACCTACGAGCAGTACTTC. This gives the protein CASSQDWISGRTYEQYF.

This clonotype was picked up many times. This chain joins TRBV12-5 and TRBJ1-1; D may be TRBD1 (6 bases). Germline assignment: CDR1 LGHNT and CDR2 FRNRAP. The V gene lost 7 bases and the J gene lost 5 bases, with 20 bases spanning the gap. This CDR3 is 15 amino acids long. The CDR3 sequence: CASVPEQTGYTEAFF. In DNA, the CDR3 is TGTGCTAGTGTACCAGAACAGACAGGTTATACTGAAGCTTTCTTT.